The 21 T cell receptor beta chains below all came from one sample that was sequenced in a study of Ad26.COV2.S vaccination and SARS-CoV-2 variants. Treatment noted: around 19 received Ad26.COV2.S at low or high dose, single or two shots; about 5 received placebo; per-sample allocation not given. Samples were taken on day 63 after the first vaccine or placebo injection. The table came from immunoSEQ multiplex PCR; TCRdb's copy has only in-frame clones and leaves some out. The table records about 350,000 clones, less than 90% of them present only once. The material sequenced was peripheral blood, taken in a trial of Ad26.COV2.S vaccine versus placebo. The origin of the receptors is a person between 18 and 59 years old who received the Ad26.COV2.S COVID-19 vaccine or a placebo.

V and J are TRBV28 and TRBJ1-6, with 10 bases aligning to TRBD1. CDR1 is MDHEN and CDR2 is SYDVKM in the germline V gene. The J segment lost 14 bases and the V segment lost 3 bases, leaving 10 bases of the junction unmatched. The CDR3 covers 15 residues. CDR3 sequence (DNA): TGTGCCAGCAGTTTTTGGGACAGGGGACGGTCGACCCTCCACTTT. Encoded protein: CASSFWDRGRSTLHF.

This chain links TRBV28 with TRBJ1-2, with 9 positions matching TRBD1. In germline, CDR1 is MDHEN, CDR2 SYDVKM. V lost 6 bases to trimming and J lost 4 bases; unmatched junction nucleotides: 3. The CDR3 loop spans 13 amino acids. CDR3 nucleotides: TGTGCCAGCAGGGGGGACAGGGTCTATGGCTACACCTTC. Translated: CASRGDRVYGYTF.

This chain uses TRBV5-1 with TRBJ2-3; D possibly corresponds to TRBD2 (7 bases). There are 13 residues in the CDR3. Germline V gene data show CDR1 as SGHRS and CDR2 as YFSETQ. The ends were cut back, 5 bases at V and 3 bases at J, with 10 bases in the middle. CDR3 nucleotide sequence: TGCGCCAGCAGTGAGGGGGGGACAGATACGCAGTATTTT. Translation: CASSEGGTDTQYF.

The rearrangement uses TRBV18 and TRBJ1-4, with a tentative D call TRBD1 (6 bases). CDR1 is KGHSH, CDR2 LQKENI, per germline. V dropped 6 bases and J dropped 0 bases, with 8 bases sitting between them. The CDR3 covers 14 residues. The CDR3 nucleotides read TGTGCCAGCTCGGACAGCGCAACTAATGAAAAACTGTTTTTT. Translation: CASSDSATNEKLFF.

This clone appeared once. V gene TRBV5-1 combines with J gene TRBJ2-3; D unresolved. Germline values: CDR1 SGHRS, CDR2 YFSETQ. Deletions cut 0 bases from V and 2 bases from J, with 16 bases between. The CDR3 consists of 17 residues. The chain's CDR3 is CASSLAWVALPTDTQYF. CDR3 bases: TGCGCCAGCAGCTTGGCCTGGGTAGCTTTGCCCACAGATACGCAGTATTTT.

In this sample, this clone turned up once. The chain has TRBV28 and TRBJ2-3, with 9 positions matching TRBD2. Looked up from germline, CDR1 is MDHEN and CDR2 is SYDVKM. CDR3 length equals 17 residues. Trimming took 4 bases from V and 4 from J; bases not matched to a gene: 12. The CDR3 loop reads CASSSSRSGGWADTQYF. In nucleotides, the CDR3 is TGTGCCAGCAGTTCCTCTAGGAGCGGGGGGTGGGCAGATACGCAGTATTTT.

This chain links TRBV11-2 with TRBJ1-5; D uncertain. Germline lookup yields CDR1 SGHAT and CDR2 FQNNGV. Trimming stripped 0 bases from V and 3 bases from J, with 3 bases between. The CDR3 contains 13 residues. The CDR3 nucleotides read TGTGCCAGCAGCTTAGACATCAATCAGCCCCAGCATTTT. It yields the protein CASSLDINQPQHF.

The chain carries TRBV18 and TRBJ1-5, with D unresolved. Trimming removed 3 bases from V and 0 bases from J, with 6 bases in between. In germline, CDR1 is KGHSH, CDR2 LQKENI. The CDR3 has 14 residues. CDR3 nucleotides: TGTGCCAGCTCACCGCCTGATAGCAATCAGCCCCAGCATTTT. Its protein product is CASSPPDSNQPQHF.

The chain has TRBV2 and TRBJ2-3; possibly TRBD2 for D (6 bases). Trimming took off 3 bases at V and 3 bases at J, with 19 bases between the two ends. This CDR3 is 17 amino acids long. CDR1 SNHLY and CDR2 FYNNEI come from the germline V gene. In nucleotides, the CDR3 is TGTGCCAGCAGTGACCCCTTTTCTCCGGGGGAAACAGATACGCAGTATTTT. This gives the protein CASSDPFSPGETDTQYF.

The CDR3 loop reads CASKGAGRGSNYGYTF. CDR3 bases: TGTGCCAGCAAGGGGGCAGGGAGAGGGTCTAACTATGGCTACACCTTC. The chain couples TRBV21-1 to TRBJ1-2; the table assigns TRBD1, which was not confirmed against the DNA. TRBV21-1 is given as a pseudogene. The CDR3 loop spans 16 amino acids.

This sequence joins TRBV5-4 and TRBJ2-4; unclear D gene. The V gene lost 0 bases and the J gene lost 1 base, with 8 bases spanning the gap. Germline CDR1 reads SGHNT; CDR2 reads YYREEE (reference sequence). CDR3 length: 15 residues. The CDR3 spells CASSLDIPAKNIQYF. The DNA for the CDR3 is TGTGCCAGCAGCTTGGACATTCCGGCCAAAAACATTCAGTACTTC.

The rearrangement joins TRBV18 to TRBJ2-1; 10 bases match TRBD2. J lost 14 bases, V lost 2 bases, and 27 bases had no gene match. Germline V gene data show CDR1 as KGHSH and CDR2 as LQKENI. This CDR3 is built from 20 residues. CDR3 region: CASSPEVSRRGFPAGGCKFF. CDR3 nucleotides: TGTGCCAGCTCACCAGAGGTAAGTCGGCGGGGATTCCCAGCGGGAGGGTGCAAGTTCTTC.

V usage is TRBV5-4 and J usage is TRBJ2-7, with TRBD2 matching 10 bases. Germline CDR1 and CDR2: SGHNT and YYREEE (reference sequence). CDR3 size: 14 residues. V was pared by 1 base and J by 7 bases, with 5 bases of the junction left unmatched. The DNA of the CDR3 is TGTGCCAGCAGCTTGTTTAGCGGGGGGAATGAGCAGTACTTC. It specifies CASSLFSGGNEQYF.

The V gene is TRBV5-4, the J gene TRBJ1-2; 8 bases align to TRBD1. There are 15 residues in the CDR3. After removal of 0 bases from V and 8 bases from J, the junction contained 9 bases not matched to a gene. Germline loops: CDR1 SGHNT, CDR2 YYREEE (reference sequence). CDR3 loop: CASSLVAGQEDGYTF. The DNA for the CDR3 is TGTGCCAGCAGCTTGGTTGCGGGACAGGAAGACGGCTACACCTTC.

CDR3 DNA: TGTGCCAGCAGCCCCGGGGGAGATACGCAGTATTTT. It codes for CASSPGGDTQYF. V usage is TRBV7-2 and J usage is TRBJ2-3, with a possible D match to TRBD2 (6 bases). This CDR3 comprises 12 residues. V was trimmed by 5 bases and J by 5 bases, leaving 8 bases between them. Germline CDR1 is SGHTA and CDR2 is FQGNSA.

This sequence joins TRBV11-3 and TRBJ2-6; either TRBD1 or TRBD2 may supply D (5 bases each). Germline-derived CDR1 and CDR2 are SGHNT and YENEEA. The CDR3 covers 17 residues. With 4 bases removed from V and 1 base from J, the gap between germline ends came to 14 bases. The CDR3 sequence is CASSSRDEVSGANVLTF. The CDR3 DNA follows: TGTGCCAGCAGCTCTCGGGACGAGGTGTCTGGGGCCAACGTCCTGACTTTC.

CDR3 sequence: CASSLSNWREDRADTQYF. The CDR3 nucleotides read TGTGCCAGCAGCTTATCAAATTGGCGGGAGGATCGGGCAGATACGCAGTATTTT. The V call is TRBV7-2, the J call TRBJ2-3; 8 positions match TRBD2. V shed 2 bases, J shed 4 bases, and the junction held 14 bases outside the gene matches. The CDR3 contains 18 residues. Germline CDR1 and CDR2: SGHTA and FQGNSA.

This chain joins TRBV28 and TRBJ1-2; tentatively, D is TRBD1 (6 bases). The ends were cut back, 6 bases at V and 3 bases at J, with 17 bases in the middle. The germline gives CDR1 MDHEN, CDR2 SYDVKM. The CDR3 spans 15 residues. The CDR3 DNA reads as TGTGCCAGCAGGAAAGGGGGGCTTGGAGACTATGGCTACACCTTC. As protein: CASRKGGLGDYGYTF.

The chain is built from TRBV24-1 and TRBJ1-1, with D unresolved. The germline gives CDR1 KGHDR, CDR2 SFDVKD. This CDR3 region has 13 residues. V was clipped by 9 bases and J by 2 bases, with 12 bases between them. The CDR3 sequence is CATRPLPNTEAFF. CDR3 coding DNA: TGTGCCACCCGACCGCTGCCCAACACTGAAGCTTTCTTT.

As DNA, the CDR3 is TGCGCCAGCAGGGGAACAGGGGGTGCAGGAAACACCATATATTTT. Its protein product is CASRGTGGAGNTIYF. The chain couples TRBV5-1 to TRBJ1-3, with 8 bases aligning to TRBD1. CDR1 SGHRS and CDR2 YFSETQ come from the germline V gene. V gave up 5 bases and J gave up 4 bases; unmatched junction bases: 8. The CDR3 is 15 amino acids.

The chain has TRBV15 and TRBJ2-1; D might be TRBD1 or TRBD2, each matching 5 bases. The CDR3 totals 19 residues. Trimming cost V 6 bases and J 0 bases, with 24 bases left between them. Germline V gene data show CDR1 as LNHNV and CDR2 as YYDKDF (reference sequence). The CDR3 DNA is TGTGCCACCAGTATTCCTGGGTTGGGGGAAAGGGGCTCCTACAATGAGCAGTTCTTC. Protein sequence: CATSIPGLGERGSYNEQFF.